This T cell receptor (beta chain) emerged from a study of cytomegalovirus exposure and HLA in healthy donors. Study-wide background: It was reported in a later analysis that the same platform had been used for the 110 or so validation repertoires as for the approximately 670 first-cohort repertoires. Findings of the study overall: The study found most TCR sequences rare, yet found some public TCRs in many donors.

With respect to this clone: No antigen is known for it.

This CDR3 spans 12 amino acids. Germline CDR1 and CDR2: MDHEN and SYDVKM. Trimming stripped 4 bases from V and 7 bases from J, with 8 bases between. TCRdb's table, derived via immunoSEQ multiplex PCR, lists solely in-frame clones and lacks some. The data show some 140,000 clones, approximately 85% seen once. J is TRBJ1-5 and V is TRBV28; D might be TRBD1 (6 bases). This sequence originates from a woman in her twenties or thirties in good health and CMV-seronegative. The sequencing input was PBMCs. The CDR3 nucleotides read TGTGCCAGCAGTTGGGGGGGCCAGCCCCAGCATTTT. This encodes CASSWGGQPQHF.